These 30 T cell receptor beta chains originate from one sample sequenced in a study of CD8+CD57+ T cells in acquired aplastic anemia. The study profiled TCR beta VDJ and CDR3 using genomic DNA as template. TCRdb re-called the reads with MiXCR, one entry per CDR3 protein. This table has just over 450,000 distinct CDR3 sequences, approximately 33% appearing once. Patients picked for sequencing had shown CD8+CD57+ cell expansion detected by flow cytometry. The sequencing input was sorted CD4+, CD8+, or CD8+CD57+ T cells (not recorded which) from PBMCs. These receptors were taken from a human donor with aplastic anemia.

This clonotype was counted ten times or more. The chain is built from TRBV20-1 and TRBJ1-2; TRBD1 agrees at 8 bases. The germline V gene has CDR1 DFQATT and CDR2 SNEGSKA (reference sequence). This CDR3 comprises 14 residues. With V trimmed by 0 bases and J by 7 bases, 7 bases remained unmatched. CDR3: CSARDRQGAAGYTF. The CDR3, as DNA: TGCAGTGCTAGAGATCGGCAGGGGGCGGCTGGCTACACCTTC.

The chain is built from TRBV4-1 and TRBJ1-2; no clear D. The V gene's germline CDR1 is MGHRA and CDR2 YSYEKL. The germline V and J ends were trimmed by 1 base and 7 bases, with 16 bases remaining between them. This CDR3 spans 15 amino acids. The CDR3 bases are TGCGCCAGCAGCCAAGTGGTGGGTCCCGTAGGTGGCTACACCTTC. It specifies CASSQVVGPVGGYTF.

This clonotype occurred many times. J is TRBJ2-1 and V is TRBV19, with 7 bases lining up with TRBD1. Per germline, CDR1 LNHDA and CDR2 SQIVND (reference sequence). This CDR3 comprises 14 residues. With V trimmed by 5 bases and J by 8 bases, 9 bases remained unmatched. The CDR3: CASSSQGERDEQFF. CDR3 coding DNA: TGTGCCAGTAGTTCCCAGGGGGAGAGGGATGAGCAGTTCTTC.

The chain employs TRBV20-1 and TRBJ1-2, with D possibly matching TRBD1 (6 bases). This CDR3 contains 16 residues. Trimming shortened V by 0 bases and J by 5 bases, and 19 bases separated the two germline ends. The germline gives CDR1 DFQATT, CDR2 SNEGSKA (reference sequence). The CDR3 nucleotides read TGCAGTGCTAGAGAATCGTTCGGGGGGCCGTTTTATGGCTACACCTTC. It translates to CSARESFGGPFYGYTF.

This clonotype was detected only a few times. The J gene is TRBJ2-2, the V gene TRBV5-1, with 11 nucleotides matching TRBD2. The J segment lost 3 bases and the V segment lost 5 bases, leaving 3 bases of the junction unmatched. CDR1 and CDR2 from the germline V gene are SGHRS and YFSETQ. The CDR3 consists of 15 residues. The CDR3 DNA reads as TGCGCCAGCAGGCCGGGACTAGCGGACACCGGGGAGCTGTTTTTT. This translates into CASRPGLADTGELFF.

V gene TRBV4-2 combines with J gene TRBJ2-1; D unclear. The CDR3 consists of 16 residues. Trimming left V 4 bases short and J 2 bases short, with 15 bases between. The germline V gene has CDR1 LGHNA and CDR2 YNFKEQ. CDR3 coding DNA: TGTGCCAGCAGCCCCCAGGACGGGCAGGCCTACAATGAGCAGTTCTTC. Amino acid sequence: CASSPQDGQAYNEQFF.

This clonotype was counted at least ten times. The CDR3 spells CASSQAGQSYGYTF. CDR3 coding DNA: TGTGCCAGCAGCCAAGCGGGACAGAGCTATGGCTACACCTTC. The chain employs TRBV4-2 and TRBJ1-2, with 7 bases aligning to TRBD1. Trimming removed 1 base from V and 4 bases from J; junction bases left unmatched: 3. This CDR3 contains 14 residues. Looked up from germline, CDR1 is LGHNA and CDR2 is YNFKEQ.

For the CDR3, the DNA is TGTGCCAGCAGGAGCGGGGTCGAAGAGACCCAGTACTTC. Translated, it gives CASRSGVEETQYF. The chain joins TRBV7-2 to TRBJ2-5; 7 bases match TRBD2. V shed 6 bases, J shed 3 bases, and the junction held 4 bases outside the gene matches. Germline-derived CDR1 and CDR2 are SGHTA and FQGNSA. The CDR3 runs to 13 residues.

This clonotype has ten or more counts. The chain employs TRBV7-6 and TRBJ2-1, with D perhaps TRBD2 (6 bases). The CDR3 contains 17 residues. Germline assignment: CDR1 SGHVS and CDR2 FNYEAQ. The germline V and J ends were trimmed by 5 bases and 4 bases, with 21 bases remaining between them. For the CDR3, the DNA is TGTGCCAGCAGCCCCTTTGGAAGTGGTAGCGGTTACAATGAGCAGTTCTTC. This gives the protein CASSPFGSGSGYNEQFF.

The gene calls are TRBV11-2 and TRBJ2-3; unclear D gene. This CDR3 has 16 residues. The germline CDR1 and CDR2 sequences are SGHAT and FQNNGV. V lost 4 bases and J lost 0, with 14 bases in between. The CDR3 sequence: CASSSFSKGSTDTQYF. Here the CDR3 DNA reads TGTGCCAGCAGCTCGTTTTCAAAAGGTAGCACAGATACGCAGTATTTT.

V usage is TRBV7-3 and J usage is TRBJ2-1; D might be TRBD1 (5 bases). Trimming pared 2 bases from V and 8 bases from J, leaving 19 bases between. The length of the CDR3 is 16 residues. The germline V gene encodes CDR1 SGHTA and CDR2 FQGTGA. The CDR3 reads CASSLVQGSGFDEQFF. The CDR3 DNA reads TGTGCCAGCAGCTTAGTGCAGGGTTCAGGCTTCGATGAGCAGTTCTTC.

This chain links TRBV2 with TRBJ1-1; 7 bases match TRBD1. The CDR3 is 13 amino acids. CDR1 SNHLY and CDR2 FYNNEI come from the germline V gene. V was clipped by 9 bases and J by 3 bases; unmatched bases: 7. Here the CDR3 DNA reads TGTGCCAGGACGCTCCAGGGGGACACTGAAGCTTTCTTT. Residues: CARTLQGDTEAFF.

This clonotype was recorded at least ten times. The chain has TRBV24-1 and TRBJ1-2, with 8 bases that match TRBD1. The CDR3 is made up of 15 amino acids. V dropped 7 bases and J dropped 2; count of bases not matched to a gene: 8. CDR1 KGHDR and CDR2 SFDVKD come from the germline V gene. The CDR3 bases are TGTGCCACCAGGCGGACAGGGTCGGAGAACTATGGCTACACCTTC. Translated, it gives CATRRTGSENYGYTF.

As to this clonotype: A much larger clone is a single base away; this may be a read error. The chain has TRBV12-3 or TRBV12-4 and TRBJ2-7; no clear D gene. The CDR3 covers 13 residues. Trimming left V 6 bases short and J 5 bases short, with 14 bases between. CDR3 DNA: TGTGCCAGCAGGGGCTCCGTGCAAGACGAGCAGTACTTC. It specifies CASRGSVQDEQYF.

CDR3 in DNA: TGTGCCAGCAGTTACTCTGCTAGCGGGAGGGCCGGGGAGACCCAGTACTTC. It specifies CASSYSASGRAGETQYF. The gene calls are TRBV6-5 and TRBJ2-5, with TRBD2 identical over 12 bases. The junction had 7 bases not matched to a gene; V was cut back by 0 bases and J by 5 bases. CDR3 length equals 17 residues. Germline V lookup: CDR1 MNHEY, CDR2 SVGAGI.

The table lists this clonotype with a few counts. The CDR3 loop is CASSLGRINEQYF. The CDR3 DNA follows: TGCGCCAGCAGCTTGGGGCGGATTAACGAGCAGTACTTC. The V gene is TRBV5-1, the J gene TRBJ2-7; D remains ambiguous. Germline V gives CDR1 SGHRS, CDR2 YFSETQ. V shed 0 bases and J shed 5 bases, with 9 bases lying between them. There are 13 residues in the CDR3.

This clonotype showed up many times. The chain combines TRBV9 with TRBJ1-1; D is undetermined. V was pared by 0 bases and J by 2 bases, with 14 bases between. The CDR3 is 16 residues long. Per the germline V gene, CDR1 is SGDLS and CDR2 is YYNGEE. This CDR3 is CASSVGLDFPNTEAFF. CDR3 DNA sequence: TGTGCCAGCAGCGTAGGGTTGGACTTTCCCAACACTGAAGCTTTCTTT.

To note about this clonotype: It may be a read error: a sequence one base away is much more abundant. The V gene is TRBV15, the J gene TRBJ2-3; D possibly matches TRBD1 or TRBD2 (7 bases each). Per germline, CDR1 LNHNV and CDR2 YYDKDF (reference sequence). The CDR3 loop spans 18 amino acids. Written as DNA, the CDR3 is TGTGCCACCAGCCGAGAAAGCGGGACAGCTGCTAGCACAGATACGCGGTATTTT. This gives the protein CATSRESGTAASTDTRYF.

The table lists this clonotype with many counts. The V gene is TRBV14, the J gene TRBJ2-1; D is unclear. The CDR3 consists of 15 residues. Trimming left V 4 bases short and J 3 bases short, with 13 bases between. Germline V gene sequence: CDR1 SGHDN, CDR2 FVKESK. The CDR3 bases are TGTGCCAGCAGCCCGATTGACATCCACTACAATGAGCAGTTCTTC. It translates to CASSPIDIHYNEQFF.

V usage is TRBV7-2 and J usage is TRBJ2-7, with TRBD1 identical over 7 bases. This CDR3 is 14 amino acids long. Trimming removed 3 bases from V and 3 bases from J; junction bases left unmatched: 5. Germline CDR1 SGHTA, CDR2 FQGNSA. CDR3: CASSLGQTHYEQYF. CDR3 DNA: TGTGCCAGCAGCTTGGGACAGACGCACTACGAGCAGTACTTC.

For this clonotype: The junction departs from the called germline gene at one end, perhaps through a read error. The chain carries TRBV10-1 and TRBJ2-7; weak D call: TRBD2 (6 bases). The germline V gene has CDR1 WNHNN and CDR2 SYGVQD (reference sequence). The CDR3 has 14 residues. The CDR3 bases are TGCGCCAGCAGCTTGGCGGGGCGGACCTACAAGCAGTACTTC. It codes for CASSLAGRTYKQYF.

This clonotype came up many times. The J gene is TRBJ2-5, the V gene TRBV15; D is ambiguous. Germline CDR1 LNHNV, CDR2 YYDKDF (reference sequence). V was clipped by 1 base and J by 7 bases, with 7 bases between them. This CDR3 has 12 amino acids. The CDR3 here is CATSRVSGTQYF. CDR3 DNA: TGTGCCACCAGCAGAGTTTCCGGGACCCAGTACTTC.

This clonotype was counted at least ten times. This chain links TRBV7-2 with TRBJ1-5; TRBD1 matches 7 bases. V was clipped by 3 bases and J by 5 bases; unmatched bases: 1. Germline assignment: CDR1 SGHTA and CDR2 FQGNSA. The CDR3 covers 13 residues. The CDR3 DNA sequence: TGTGCCAGCAGCTTTGACAGGGATCAGCCCCAGCATTTT. This translates into CASSFDRDQPQHF.

The chain couples TRBV2 to TRBJ2-7, with TRBD2 identical over 7 bases. Trimming removed 6 bases from V and 6 bases from J; junction bases left unmatched: 14. CDR1 SNHLY and CDR2 FYNNEI come from the germline V gene. This CDR3 is 15 amino acids long. The CDR3 sequence is CASRSRLAFTLEQYF. CDR3 bases: TGTGCCAGCAGGAGTCGACTAGCTTTTACGCTCGAGCAGTACTTC.

At least ten counts were recorded for this clonotype. This rearrangement joins TRBV2 to TRBJ1-1; D is unclear. V lost 3 bases and J 8 bases, leaving 7 bases between the germline ends. The CDR3 consists of 11 residues. Germline CDR1 and CDR2: SNHLY and FYNNEI. CDR3 region: CASSEVAEAFF. In nucleotides, the CDR3 is TGTGCCAGCAGTGAGGTCGCCGAAGCTTTCTTT.

This clonotype has more than one count but fewer than ten. This chain links TRBV29-1 with TRBJ1-2; D ambiguous. CDR1 and CDR2 from the germline V gene are SQVTM and ANQGSEA. The CDR3 is made up of 11 amino acids. Trimming took off 8 bases at V and 0 bases at J, with 7 bases between the two ends. CDR3 residues: CSIEANYGYTF. In nucleotides, the CDR3 is TGCAGCATAGAAGCTAACTATGGCTACACCTTC.

The chain couples TRBV7-9 to TRBJ2-5; 13 positions match TRBD2. After removal of 5 bases from V and 2 bases from J, the junction contained 2 bases not matched to a gene. CDR1 and CDR2 (germline): SEHNR, FQNEAQ (reference sequence). The CDR3 runs to 15 residues. CDR3 protein: CASSQLAGGQETQYF. CDR3 nucleotide sequence: TGTGCCAGCAGCCAACTAGCGGGGGGGCAAGAGACCCAGTACTTC.

This clonotype appeared many times. This rearrangement joins TRBV29-1 to TRBJ2-7, with D perhaps TRBD1 or TRBD2 (6 bases each). The V end was cut by 4 bases, the J end by 4 bases, with 20 bases between. There are 15 residues in the CDR3. The germline gives CDR1 SQVTM, CDR2 ANQGSEA. CDR3 amino acids: CSVAGEQGVGYEQYF. The CDR3 DNA follows: TGCAGCGTTGCGGGGGAACAGGGAGTAGGATACGAGCAGTACTTC.

This clonotype was counted ten times or more. The chain couples TRBV2 to TRBJ2-7; D ambiguous. The CDR3 totals 14 residues. V shed 5 bases and J shed 0 bases, with 11 bases lying between them. The germline gives CDR1 SNHLY, CDR2 FYNNEI. CDR3 sequence: CASSMTLSSYEQYF. For the CDR3, the DNA is TGTGCCAGCAGTATGACACTAAGCTCCTACGAGCAGTACTTC.

This clonotype was seen only a few times. The J gene is TRBJ1-2, the V gene TRBV20-1, with TRBD1 as a possible D gene (5 bases). The V gene's germline CDR1 is DFQATT and CDR2 SNEGSKA (reference sequence). V dropped 0 bases and J dropped 4 bases, with 24 bases sitting between them. CDR3 length equals 18 residues. The CDR3: CSARDRIWGSEGAYGYTF. The CDR3 DNA reads TGCAGTGCTAGAGATAGGATATGGGGCAGTGAAGGGGCCTATGGCTACACCTTC.